Below are 25 T cell receptor beta chains sequenced from a single sample in a study of liver allograft versus peripheral blood T cells. Background on the study: The authors compared T cell receptor repertoires in transplanted livers with those in the peripheral blood of recipients.

TCRdb itself ran the reads through MiXCR, one entry per CDR3 protein. The repertoire holds 15,000 to 20,000 distinct CDR3 sequences, 22% seen once, with approximately 12% in the top ten. The receptors shown here come from a human patient who had a liver transplant. The T cells may come from the graft donor.

This clonotype has a count of ten or more. This chain links TRBV6-1 with TRBJ1-1; D is unresolved. This CDR3 comprises 15 residues. The germline V and J ends were trimmed by 3 bases and 0 bases, with 11 bases remaining between them. The germline V gene has CDR1 MNHNS and CDR2 SASEGT. The CDR3 DNA sequence: TGTGCCAGCAGTGAGACGGCGGGCTTGAACACTGAAGCTTTCTTT. This sequence encodes CASSETAGLNTEAFF.

By share of the sample, this clonotype is medium-sized. The gene calls are TRBV19 and TRBJ1-6; D ambiguous. Germline V gene data show CDR1 as LNHDA and CDR2 as SQIVND (reference sequence). Trimming took off 8 bases at V and 0 bases at J, with 8 bases between the two ends. This CDR3 comprises 14 residues. The DNA for the CDR3 is TGTGCCAGTGGGGAGAGCTCCTATAATTCACCCCTCCACTTT. Protein product: CASGESSYNSPLHF.

At least ten counts were recorded for this clonotype. The CDR3 sequence is CASSLAGTNTEAFF. In DNA, the CDR3 is TGTGCCAGCAGCTTAGCCGGGACGAACACTGAAGCTTTCTTT. The V call is TRBV7-2, the J call TRBJ1-1; TRBD1 might be the D (5 bases). Trimming took 0 bases from V and 1 from J, leaving 6 bases between them. Germline assignment: CDR1 SGHTA and CDR2 FQGNSA. The length of the CDR3 is 14 residues.

Here the CDR3 reads CATSREQGGSQPQHF. Written as DNA, the CDR3 is TGTGCCACCAGCAGAGAACAGGGAGGGAGTCAGCCCCAGCATTTT. V usage is TRBV15 and J usage is TRBJ1-5, with D perhaps matching TRBD1 (6 bases). The CDR3 is 15 amino acids. Trimming left V 0 bases short and J 6 bases short, with 12 bases between. Germline V gene sequence: CDR1 LNHNV, CDR2 YYDKDF (reference sequence).

This clonotype was observed a few times. The chain joins TRBV7-9 to TRBJ2-7, with 9 bases that match TRBD1. The CDR3 is 15 amino acids. Trimming took 5 bases from V and 3 from J; bases not matched to a gene: 8. Germline V gives CDR1 SEHNR, CDR2 FQNEAQ (reference sequence). CDR3 region: CASSRRGQGFYEQYF. The CDR3, as DNA: TGTGCCAGCAGCCGACGAGGACAGGGGTTCTACGAGCAGTACTTC.

This clonotype has ten or more counts. The V call is TRBV6-1, the J call TRBJ1-2; 8 bases fit TRBD1. Germline CDR1 MNHNS, CDR2 SASEGT. This CDR3 spans 14 amino acids. V lost 5 bases to trimming and J lost 5 bases; unmatched junction nucleotides: 7. In DNA form, the CDR3 reads TGTGCCAGCAGTTCCGAGACAGGGGAGTATGGCTACACCTTC. Protein product: CASSSETGEYGYTF.

V gene TRBV5-4 combines with J gene TRBJ2-7; 8 bases align to TRBD2. This CDR3 is 14 amino acids long. In germline, CDR1 is SGHNT, CDR2 YYREEE (reference sequence). Trimming at V came to 4 bases and at J to 6 bases, leaving 9 bases not matched to a gene. CDR3 nucleotide sequence: TGTGCCAGCAGCCTGCGGGAGGCGCCGAGCGAGCAGTACTTC. It codes for CASSLREAPSEQYF.

This clonotype was seen only a few times. V and J are TRBV19 and TRBJ2-5, with TRBD1 matching 7 bases. The CDR3 contains 15 residues. V shed 1 base and J 5 bases; nucleotides not matched to a gene: 7. Looked up from germline, CDR1 is LNHDA and CDR2 is SQIVND (reference sequence). CDR3 DNA: TGTGCCAGTAGTATAGGAAGAACAGGGGAGGAGACCCAGTACTTC. Translating it yields CASSIGRTGEETQYF.

This clonotype occurred a few times. The chain carries TRBV12-3 or TRBV12-4 and TRBJ2-3, with D possibly being TRBD1 (5 bases). V lost 1 base, J lost 6 bases, and 23 bases lay in between. CDR3 length: 18 residues. This chain's CDR3 is CASSLEGSSSPHRDTQYF. CDR3 coding DNA: TGTGCCAGCAGTTTAGAAGGCAGTAGCAGCCCCCACAGGGATACGCAGTATTTT.

This clonotype has a handful of counts. The rearrangement joins TRBV15 to TRBJ1-4; the D is unclear. Trimming removed 7 bases at V and 0 bases at J, with 9 bases between. Germline lookup yields CDR1 LNHNV and CDR2 YYDKDF (reference sequence). The CDR3 extends over 14 amino acids. This CDR3 is CATTRQTTNEKLFF. The CDR3 DNA follows: TGTGCCACCACTAGACAAACAACTAATGAAAAACTGTTTTTT. Variable domain in full (rest from reference TRBV15 and TRBJ1-4): DAMVIQNPRYQVTQFGKPVTLSCSQTLNHNVMYWYQQKSSQAPKLLFHYYDKDFNNEADTPDNFQSRRPNTSFCFLDIRSPGLGDTAMYLCATTRQTTNEKLFFGSGTQLSVL.

This sequence joins TRBV30 and TRBJ1-1, with D possibly being TRBD1 (6 bases). Trimming left V 0 bases short and J 4 bases short, with 18 bases between. The CDR3 loop spans 16 amino acids. Germline V gene sequence: CDR1 GTSNPN, CDR2 SVGIG (reference sequence). In DNA, the CDR3 is TGTGCCTGGAGTGTACTCCCCCCCCCGGGGGCCACTGAAGCTTTCTTT. Its protein product is CAWSVLPPPGATEAFF.

This clonotype was found a few times. The chain joins TRBV7-9 to TRBJ1-1; D unresolved. Germline loops: CDR1 SEHNR, CDR2 FQNEAQ (reference sequence). The CDR3 extends over 13 amino acids. Trimming took 5 bases from V and 5 from J, leaving 12 bases between them. CDR3 in DNA: TGTGCCAGCAGCACCCAATCTGGTACTGAAGCTTTCTTT. Translating it yields CASSTQSGTEAFF.

The table lists this clonotype with many counts. This chain uses TRBV7-9 with TRBJ2-5; 7 bases are a match to TRBD2. The junction had 11 bases not matched to a gene; V was cut back by 3 bases and J by 4 bases. The CDR3 contains 16 residues. Germline CDR1 is SEHNR and CDR2 is FQNEAQ (reference sequence). Here the CDR3 DNA reads TGTGCCAGCAGCTTGGCCCGAGATATAGCGGGAGAGACCCAGTACTTC. It yields the protein CASSLARDIAGETQYF.

This clonotype was counted ten times or more. This sequence joins TRBV19 and TRBJ2-7; possibly TRBD1 for D (6 bases). The germline gives CDR1 LNHDA, CDR2 SQIVND (reference sequence). The CDR3 length is 16 residues. Trimming took 5 bases from V and 3 from J, leaving 20 bases between them. CDR3 protein: CASSRDRQSIGYEQYF. The CDR3 DNA reads as TGTGCCAGTAGTCGCGACAGGCAAAGTATAGGCTACGAGCAGTACTTC.

This clonotype was observed many times. This rearrangement joins TRBV19 to TRBJ1-2; D remains unclear. CDR3 length equals 14 residues. V was trimmed by 0 bases and J by 5 bases, leaving 10 bases between them. Germline V gene lookup returns CDR1 LNHDA and CDR2 SQIVND (reference sequence). The CDR3 here is CASSIDGGKYGYTF. The DNA for the CDR3 is TGTGCCAGTAGTATAGATGGAGGGAAATATGGCTACACCTTC.

The genes are TRBV7-2 and TRBJ2-7, with 7 positions matching TRBD1. CDR1 and CDR2 (germline): SGHTA, FQGNSA. Trimming cost V 3 bases and J 3 bases; bases outside gene matches: 5. This CDR3 region has 14 residues. The chain's CDR3 is CASSFPGQLYEQYF. Written as DNA, the CDR3 is TGTGCCAGCAGCTTCCCGGGACAGCTCTACGAGCAGTACTTC.

This clonotype was seen many times. The chain couples TRBV24-1 to TRBJ2-3, with D perhaps TRBD1 or TRBD2 (5 bases each). The germline gives CDR1 KGHDR, CDR2 SFDVKD. V was shortened by 2 bases and J by 4 bases, with 15 bases between the two germline ends. The length of the CDR3 is 16 residues. CDR3 sequence: CATSDSPDGGPDTQYF. The CDR3 nucleotides read TGTGCCACCAGTGATTCCCCTGATGGGGGTCCAGATACGCAGTATTTT.

This chain links TRBV19 with TRBJ2-7; perhaps TRBD1 as D (6 bases). Germline CDR1 reads LNHDA; CDR2 reads SQIVND (reference sequence). Trimming left V 6 bases short and J 2 bases short, with 14 bases between. This CDR3 has 14 amino acids. CDR3 sequence: CASRKAPGAYEQYF. Written as DNA, the CDR3 is TGTGCCAGTAGAAAAGCCCCAGGGGCCTACGAGCAGTACTTC.

V is TRBV30 and J is TRBJ1-2; D gene unclear. Per germline, CDR1 GTSNPN and CDR2 SVGIG (reference sequence). This CDR3 has 10 amino acids. Trimming took off 7 bases at V and 4 bases at J, with 7 bases between the two ends. The CDR3 spells CASNLYGYTF. CDR3 nucleotides: TGTGCCTCGAATCTCTATGGCTACACCTTC.

This clonotype is termed medium-sized. The chain carries TRBV29-1 and TRBJ2-3; 10 bases align to TRBD2. The CDR3 has 14 residues. From germline, CDR1 is SQVTM and CDR2 ANQGSEA. V gave up 6 bases and J gave up 4 bases; unmatched junction bases: 7. As DNA, the CDR3 is TGCAGCGTGGAGCGGACTAGCGGAGCAGATACGCAGTATTTT. This gives the protein CSVERTSGADTQYF.

This clonotype was counted a few times. This chain connects TRBV12-3 or TRBV12-4 to TRBJ1-1; D may be TRBD1 (5 bases). The germline V and J ends were trimmed by 3 bases and 0 bases, with 14 bases remaining between them. The CDR3 is 16 amino acids. This CDR3 is CASSFGASFMNTEAFF. For the CDR3, the DNA is TGTGCCAGCAGTTTCGGGGCATCCTTCATGAACACTGAAGCTTTCTTT.

Ten or more counts support this clonotype. The chain links TRBV18 to TRBJ1-3; unclear D gene. This CDR3 comprises 15 residues. The germline V gene encodes CDR1 KGHSH and CDR2 LQKENI. V was shortened by 5 bases and J by 0 bases, with 11 bases between the two germline ends. The CDR3, as DNA: TGTGCCAGCTCAAAGACGTTCACCTCTGGAAACACCATATATTTT. It is translated as CASSKTFTSGNTIYF.

There are a few counts of this clonotype. The chain recombines TRBV30 with TRBJ2-5, with a tentative D call TRBD2 (8 bases). CDR3 length: 15 residues. CDR1 is GTSNPN and CDR2 is SVGIG in the germline V gene (reference sequence). V lost 3 bases and J 5 bases, leaving 19 bases between the germline ends. The CDR3 DNA is TGTGCCTGGAGAAAAGGGGGCCTAGCGGGTGAGACCCAGTACTTC. It encodes CAWRKGGLAGETQYF. The whole variable domain, filled in from reference TRBV30 and TRBJ2-5, reads SQTIHQWPATLVQPVGSPLSLECTVEGTSNPNLYWYRQAAGRGLQLLFYSVGIGQISSEVPQNLSASRPQDRQFILSSKKLLLSDSGFYLCAWRKGGLAGETQYFGPGTRLLVL.

The CDR3 spells CAIRGAVEQYF. Written as DNA, the CDR3 is TGTGCCATACGTGGGGCCGTCGAGCAGTACTTC. The V gene is TRBV6-2 or TRBV6-3, the J gene TRBJ2-7; the D gene is possibly TRBD1 (5 bases). V shed 10 bases and J shed 6 bases, with 13 bases lying between them. CDR1 and CDR2 (germline): MNHEY, SVGEGT. CDR3 length equals 11 residues.

This clonotype was seen just once. The junction departs from germline at one end; a sequencing error may be responsible. This rearrangement joins TRBV6-1 to TRBJ2-7, with D possibly being TRBD1 (6 bases). From germline, CDR1 is MNHNS and CDR2 SASEGT. CDR3 length: 13 amino acids. In DNA, the CDR3 is TGTGTCAGCGGCCGGACAGTAGACTACGAGCAGTACTTC. It specifies CVSGRTVDYEQYF.